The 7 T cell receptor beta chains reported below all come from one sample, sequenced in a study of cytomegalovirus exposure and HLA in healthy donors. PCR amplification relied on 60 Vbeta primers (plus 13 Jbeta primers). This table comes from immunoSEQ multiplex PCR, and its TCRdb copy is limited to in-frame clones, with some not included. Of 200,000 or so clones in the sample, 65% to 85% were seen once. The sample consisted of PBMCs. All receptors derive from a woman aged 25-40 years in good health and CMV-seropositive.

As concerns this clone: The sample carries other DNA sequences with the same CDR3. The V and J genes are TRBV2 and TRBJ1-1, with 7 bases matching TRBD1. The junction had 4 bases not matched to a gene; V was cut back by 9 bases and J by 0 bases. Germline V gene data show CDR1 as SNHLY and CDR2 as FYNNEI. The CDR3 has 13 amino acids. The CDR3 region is CARQGLVNTEAFF. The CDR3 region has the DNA TGTGCCAGACAGGGGTTGGTGAACACTGAAGCTTTCTTT.

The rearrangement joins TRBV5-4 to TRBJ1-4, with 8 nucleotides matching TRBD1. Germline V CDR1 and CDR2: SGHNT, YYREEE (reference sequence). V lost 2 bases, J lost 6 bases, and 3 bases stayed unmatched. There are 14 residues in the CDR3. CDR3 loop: CASSFPGGDEKLFF. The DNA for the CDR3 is TGTGCCAGCAGCTTCCCAGGGGGCGATGAAAAACTGTTTTTT.

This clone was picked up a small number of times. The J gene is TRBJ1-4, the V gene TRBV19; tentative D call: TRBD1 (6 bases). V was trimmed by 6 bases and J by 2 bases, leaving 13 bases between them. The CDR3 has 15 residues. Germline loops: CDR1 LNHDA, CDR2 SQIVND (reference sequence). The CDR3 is CASSSNRVTNEKLFF. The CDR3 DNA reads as TGTGCCAGTAGCTCGAACAGGGTTACTAATGAAAAACTGTTTTTT.

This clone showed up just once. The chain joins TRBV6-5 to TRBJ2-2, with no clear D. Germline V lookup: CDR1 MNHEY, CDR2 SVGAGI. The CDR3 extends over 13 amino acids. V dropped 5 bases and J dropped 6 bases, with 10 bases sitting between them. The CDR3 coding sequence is TGTGCCAGCAGTCCGATTCGAGCCGGGGAGCTGTTTTTT. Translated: CASSPIRAGELFF.

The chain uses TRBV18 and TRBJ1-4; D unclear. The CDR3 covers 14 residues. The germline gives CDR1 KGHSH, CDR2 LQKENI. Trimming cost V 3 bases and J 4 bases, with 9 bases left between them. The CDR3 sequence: CASSPLAVNEKLFF. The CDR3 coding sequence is TGTGCCAGCTCACCTTTGGCGGTTAATGAAAAACTGTTTTTT.

This CDR3 reads CASSPLGDEQFF. The DNA of the CDR3 is TGTGCCAGCTCACCACTGGGAGATGAGCAGTTCTTC. The chain couples TRBV18 to TRBJ2-1, with D perhaps TRBD2 (5 bases). This CDR3 has 12 amino acids. Looked up from germline, CDR1 is KGHSH and CDR2 is LQKENI. Trimming took off 1 base at V and 8 bases at J, with 6 bases between the two ends.

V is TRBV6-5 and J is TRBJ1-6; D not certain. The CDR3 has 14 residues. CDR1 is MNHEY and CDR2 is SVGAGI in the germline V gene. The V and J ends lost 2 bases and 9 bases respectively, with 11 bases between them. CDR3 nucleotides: TGTGCCAGCAGTTACAGGTTTGAGGGTTCACCCCTCCACTTT. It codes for CASSYRFEGSPLHF.